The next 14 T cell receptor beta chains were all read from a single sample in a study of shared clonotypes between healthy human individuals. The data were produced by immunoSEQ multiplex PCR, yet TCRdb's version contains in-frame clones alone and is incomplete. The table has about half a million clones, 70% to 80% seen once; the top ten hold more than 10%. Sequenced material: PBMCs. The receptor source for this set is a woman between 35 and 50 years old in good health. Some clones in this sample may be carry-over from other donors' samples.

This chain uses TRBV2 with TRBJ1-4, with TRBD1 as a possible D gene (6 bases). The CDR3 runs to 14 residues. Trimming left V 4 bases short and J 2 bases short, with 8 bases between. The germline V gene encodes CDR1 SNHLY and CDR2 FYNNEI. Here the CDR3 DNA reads TGTGCCAGCAGTGCAGGGGACACTAATGAAAAACTGTTTTTT. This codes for CASSAGDTNEKLFF.

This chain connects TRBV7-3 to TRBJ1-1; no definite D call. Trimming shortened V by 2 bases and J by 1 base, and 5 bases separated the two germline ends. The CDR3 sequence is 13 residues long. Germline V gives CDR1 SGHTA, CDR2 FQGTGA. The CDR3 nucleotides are TGTGCCAGCAGCTTATTTACGAACACTGAAGCTTTCTTT. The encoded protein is CASSLFTNTEAFF.

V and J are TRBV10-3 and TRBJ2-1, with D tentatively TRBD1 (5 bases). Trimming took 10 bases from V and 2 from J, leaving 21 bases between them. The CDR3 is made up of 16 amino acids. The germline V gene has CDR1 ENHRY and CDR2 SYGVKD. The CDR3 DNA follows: TGTGCCACCGCACTCCCCGACAGAATGACCTACAATGAGCAGTTCTTC. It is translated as CATALPDRMTYNEQFF.

CDR3 in DNA: TGTGCCAGCAGCTCCTGGGGACAGGCTGAAGCTTTCTTT. Protein sequence: CASSSWGQAEAFF. The J gene is TRBJ1-1, the V gene TRBV7-9, with 8 bases aligning to TRBD1. Germline V gene lookup returns CDR1 SEHNR and CDR2 FQNEAQ (reference sequence). V was clipped by 4 bases and J by 6 bases; unmatched bases: 4. This CDR3 comprises 13 residues.

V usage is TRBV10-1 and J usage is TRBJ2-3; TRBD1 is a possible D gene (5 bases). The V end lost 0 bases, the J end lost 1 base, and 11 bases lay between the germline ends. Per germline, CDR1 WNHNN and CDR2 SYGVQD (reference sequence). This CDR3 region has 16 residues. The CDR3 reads CASSESRQGGTDTQYF. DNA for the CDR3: TGCGCCAGCAGTGAGTCCCGGCAGGGTGGCACAGATACGCAGTATTTT.

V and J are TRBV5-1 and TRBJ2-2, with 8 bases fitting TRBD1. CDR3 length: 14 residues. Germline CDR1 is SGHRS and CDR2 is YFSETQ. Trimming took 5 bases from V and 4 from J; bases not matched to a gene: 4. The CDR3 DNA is TGCGCCAGCAGTTTTACAGGGGGCACCGGGGAGCTGTTTTTT. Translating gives CASSFTGGTGELFF.

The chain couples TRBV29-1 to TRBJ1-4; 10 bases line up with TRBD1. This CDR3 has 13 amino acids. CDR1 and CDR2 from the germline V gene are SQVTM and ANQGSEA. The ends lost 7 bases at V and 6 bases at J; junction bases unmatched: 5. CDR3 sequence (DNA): TGCAGCGCCAAGACAGGGGGCGATGAAAAACTGTTTTTT. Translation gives CSAKTGGDEKLFF.

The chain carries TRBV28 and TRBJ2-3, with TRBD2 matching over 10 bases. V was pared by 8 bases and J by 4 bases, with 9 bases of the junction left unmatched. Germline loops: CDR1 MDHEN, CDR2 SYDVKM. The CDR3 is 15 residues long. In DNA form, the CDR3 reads TGTGCCAGCGTCGGGAGCGGGGGGGGCGCAGATACGCAGTATTTT. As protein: CASVGSGGGADTQYF.

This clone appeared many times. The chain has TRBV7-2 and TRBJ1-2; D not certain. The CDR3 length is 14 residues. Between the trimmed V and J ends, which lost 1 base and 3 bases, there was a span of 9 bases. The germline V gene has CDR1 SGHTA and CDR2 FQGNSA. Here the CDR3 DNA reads TGTGCCAGCAGCTTAGGGTCAGACGACTATGGCTACACCTTC. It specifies CASSLGSDDYGYTF.

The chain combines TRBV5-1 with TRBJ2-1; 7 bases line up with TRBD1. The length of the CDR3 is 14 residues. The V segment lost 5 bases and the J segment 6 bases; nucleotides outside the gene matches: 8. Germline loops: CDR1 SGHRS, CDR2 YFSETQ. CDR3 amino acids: CASRTGTALNEQFF. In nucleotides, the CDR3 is TGCGCCAGCAGAACCGGGACAGCGCTCAATGAGCAGTTCTTC.

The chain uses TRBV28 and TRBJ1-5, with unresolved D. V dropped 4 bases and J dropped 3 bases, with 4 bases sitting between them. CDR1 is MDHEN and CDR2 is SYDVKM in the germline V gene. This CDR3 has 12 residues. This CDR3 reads CASSSINQPQHF. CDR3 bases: TGTGCCAGCAGTTCAATCAATCAGCCCCAGCATTTT.

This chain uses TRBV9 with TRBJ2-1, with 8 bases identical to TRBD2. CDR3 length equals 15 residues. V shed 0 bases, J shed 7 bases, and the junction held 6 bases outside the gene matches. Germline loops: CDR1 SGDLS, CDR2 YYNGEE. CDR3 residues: CASSVAASGYNEQFF. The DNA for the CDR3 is TGTGCCAGCAGCGTAGCGGCTAGCGGGTATAATGAGCAGTTCTTC. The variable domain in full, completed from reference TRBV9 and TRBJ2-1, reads DSGVTQTPKHLITATGQRVTLRCSPRSGDLSVYWYQQSLDQGLQFLIQYYNGEERAKGNILERFSAQQFPDLHSELNLSSLELGDSALYFCASSVAASGYNEQFFGPGTRLTVL.

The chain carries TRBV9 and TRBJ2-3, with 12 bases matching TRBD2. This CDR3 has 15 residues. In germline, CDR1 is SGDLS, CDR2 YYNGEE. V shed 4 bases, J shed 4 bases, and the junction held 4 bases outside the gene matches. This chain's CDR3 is CASSPLAGGPDTQYF. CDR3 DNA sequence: TGTGCCAGCAGCCCCCTAGCGGGAGGGCCAGATACGCAGTATTTT.

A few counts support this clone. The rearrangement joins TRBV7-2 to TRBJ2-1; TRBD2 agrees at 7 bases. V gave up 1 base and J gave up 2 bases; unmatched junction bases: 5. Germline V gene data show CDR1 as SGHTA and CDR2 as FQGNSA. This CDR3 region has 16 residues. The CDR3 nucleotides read TGTGCCAGCAGCTTAGGGTCTAGCGGAACCTACAATGAGCAGTTCTTC. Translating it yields CASSLGSSGTYNEQFF.